The sequence of this T cell receptor (beta chain) was determined in a study of blood T cell repertoires in COVID-19. Looking at the study overall: From T cells, B-cell-depleted T cells, or PBMCs came the material, which was cDNA or gDNA.

The protocol was immunoSEQ multiplex PCR, while the TCRdb copy is restricted to in-frame clones and leaves out a portion. Of under 300,000 clones listed, approximately 82% are singletons. V gave up 6 bases and J gave up 0 bases, with 17 bases separating them. CDR1 and CDR2 from the germline V gene are MGHRA and YSYEKL. The CDR3 totals 16 residues. This sequence originates from an elderly man with acute or convalescent COVID-19. Sequencing was carried out using peripheral blood. The chain has TRBV4-1 and TRBJ1-2; D perhaps matches TRBD1 (6 bases). The CDR3: CASRLNPTGPNYGYTF. The CDR3 DNA reads as TGCGCCAGCAGACTAAATCCAACAGGGCCTAACTATGGCTACACCTTC.